This is a list of T cell receptor beta chains from one sample in a study of control samples from healthy donors and cancer patients. This table comes from immunoSEQ multiplex PCR, and its TCRdb copy is limited to in-frame clones, with some not included. In the table there are about 180,000 clones, around 90% of which are singletons. Sequencing was carried out using blood. The receptors here all came from a man younger than 40 in good health. Both conserved end residues are trimmed from each CDR3. The order of the fields is J gene, V gene, CDR3 protein.

J: TRBJ1-1
V: TRBV7-9
CDR3: ASSRTQERAF

J: TRBJ2-1
V: TRBV27
CDR3: ASSRDRGGNEQF

J: TRBJ2-7
V: TRBV19
CDR3: ASSMSGGAPYEQY

J: TRBJ2-5
V: TRBV9
CDR3: ASSVATGSRVVQY

J: TRBJ1-2
V: TRBV21-1
CDR3: ASSRGQGNNGYT

J: TRBJ2-2
V: TRBV3-1/TRBV3-2
CDR3: ASSPRSGYTGELF

J: TRBJ1-5
V: TRBV27
CDR3: ASSPLTAGGQPQH

J: TRBJ2-7
V: TRBV19
CDR3: ASSTQAGYEQY

J: TRBJ1-5
V: TRBV10-3
CDR3: AISDDRGYYSNQPQH

J: TRBJ2-7
V: TRBV7-9
CDR3: ASSSTGGGYEQY

J: TRBJ1-2
V: TRBV10-2
CDR3: ASSEGQGYYGYT

J: TRBJ2-7
V: TRBV27
CDR3: ASSRLAGGSGSYEQY

J: TRBJ2-2
V: TRBV19
CDR3: ASNTGGGNTGELF

J: TRBJ2-6
V: TRBV5-4
CDR3: AGYSGANVLT

J: TRBJ1-2
V: TRBV27
CDR3: ASSPRRTGFGYT

J: TRBJ2-1
V: TRBV14
CDR3: ASSQTIGSWLYNEQF

J: TRBJ1-1
V: TRBV3-1/TRBV3-2
CDR3: ASSPALRGTEAF

J: TRBJ2-2
V: TRBV9
CDR3: ASSVARLRGTGELF

J: TRBJ2-2
V: TRBV6-6
CDR3: ASTGVTGELF

J: TRBJ1-5
V: TRBV7-2
CDR3: ASSPWTGNQPQH

J: TRBJ1-6
V: TRBV2
CDR3: ASSDGVGNNSPLH

J: TRBJ2-4
V: TRBV15
CDR3: ATSSPGQIFKNIQY